This T cell receptor beta chain appears in the sequencing data of a study of control samples from healthy donors and cancer patients. Sequenced by immunoSEQ multiplex PCR; TCRdb stores in-frame clones only, minus some. Among about 84,000 clones listed, 91% were seen once. Looked up from germline, CDR1 is SQVTM and CDR2 is ANQGSEA. The CDR3 totals 15 residues. The V and J ends lost 3 bases and 10 bases, in that order; junction bases with no gene match: 15. The chain links TRBV29-1 to TRBJ1-1; 9 bases are shared with TRBD1. Specimen: blood. The source is a man aged 25 to 40 in good health. CDR3 in DNA: TGCAGCGTTGACGGTCCCGGGACAGGGAAGAGCGGAGCTTTCTTT. This sequence encodes CSVDGPGTGKSGAFF. Variable domain in full (rest from reference TRBV29-1 and TRBJ1-1): SAVISQKPSRDICQRGTSLTIQCQVDSQVTMMFWYRQQPGQSLTLIATANQGSEATYESGFVIDKFPISRPNLTFSTLTVSNMSPEDSSIYLCSVDGPGTGKSGAFFGQGTRLTVV.